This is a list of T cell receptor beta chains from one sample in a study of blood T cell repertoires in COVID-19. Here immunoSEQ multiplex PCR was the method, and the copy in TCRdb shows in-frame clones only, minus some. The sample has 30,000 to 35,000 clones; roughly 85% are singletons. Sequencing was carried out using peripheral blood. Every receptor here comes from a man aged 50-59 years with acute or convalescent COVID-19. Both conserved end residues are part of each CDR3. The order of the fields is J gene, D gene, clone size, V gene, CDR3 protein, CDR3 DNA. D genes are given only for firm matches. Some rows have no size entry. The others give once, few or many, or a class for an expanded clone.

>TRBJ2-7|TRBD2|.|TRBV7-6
CASSPRDSGGWEQYF
TGTGCCAGCAGCCCCCGGGATAGCGGGGGGTGGGAGCAGTACTTC
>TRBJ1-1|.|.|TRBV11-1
CASSLDRAEAFF
TGTGCCAGCAGCTTAGACAGGGCTGAAGCTTTCTTT
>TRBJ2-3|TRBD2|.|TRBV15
CATSRPGLAGGADTQYF
TGTGCCACCAGCAGACCTGGGCTAGCGGGAGGAGCAGATACGCAGTATTTT
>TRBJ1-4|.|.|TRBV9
CASSERGEKLFF
TGTGCCAGCAGCGAAAGGGGTGAAAAACTGTTTTTT
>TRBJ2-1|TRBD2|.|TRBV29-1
CCVELAGSYNEQFF
TGCTGCGTTGAGTTAGCGGGAAGTTACAATGAGCAGTTCTTC
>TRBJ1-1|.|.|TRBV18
CASSQGKDTEAFF
TGTGCCAGCTCACAGGGGAAGGACACTGAAGCTTTCTTT
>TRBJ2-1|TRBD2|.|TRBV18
CASSPRTSGSNEQFF
TGTGCCAGCTCACCCAGGACTAGCGGGAGTAATGAGCAGTTCTTC
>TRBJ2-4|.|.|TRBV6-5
CASSYLAGQDKNIQYF
TGTGCCAGCAGTTACTTGGCAGGCCAAGACAAAAACATTCAGTACTTC
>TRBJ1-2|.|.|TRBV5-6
CASSLTGYGYTF
TGTGCCAGCAGCTTGACAGGCTATGGCTACACCTTC
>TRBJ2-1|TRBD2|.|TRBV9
CASSLSSGGYNEQFF
TGTGCCAGCAGCTTATCTAGCGGGGGGTACAATGAGCAGTTCTTC
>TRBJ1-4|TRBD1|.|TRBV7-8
CASSKDRAGEKLFF
TGTGCCAGCAGCAAGGACAGGGCGGGTGAAAAACTGTTTTTT
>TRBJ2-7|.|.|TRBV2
CASSDYRIYEQYF
TGTGCCAGCAGTGACTACCGAATCTACGAGCAGTACTTC
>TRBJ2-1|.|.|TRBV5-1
CASSLAVASYNEQFF
TGCGCCAGCAGCTTGGCAGTTGCCTCCTACAATGAGCAGTTCTTC
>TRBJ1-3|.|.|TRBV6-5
CASSYPGADTIYF
TGTGCCAGCAGTTACCCAGGGGCTGACACCATATATTTT
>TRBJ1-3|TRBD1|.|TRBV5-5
CASSFGTVSGNTIYF
TGTGCCAGCAGCTTTGGGACAGTCTCTGGAAACACCATATATTTT
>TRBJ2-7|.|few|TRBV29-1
CSVEAPRSYEQYF
TGCAGCGTTGAAGCCCCCAGATCCTACGAGCAGTACTTC
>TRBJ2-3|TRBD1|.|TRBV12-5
CASGTGQDVSDTQYF
TGTGCTAGTGGAACGGGACAGGATGTTTCAGATACGCAGTATTTT
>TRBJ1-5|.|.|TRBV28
CASRPKGNQPQHF
TGTGCCAGCAGACCAAAGGGGAATCAGCCCCAGCATTTT
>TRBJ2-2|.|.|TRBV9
CASSVGAGYTGELFF
TGTGCCAGCAGCGTAGGGGCGGGATACACCGGGGAGCTGTTTTTT
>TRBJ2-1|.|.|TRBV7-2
CASSLGQGSYNEQFF
TGTGCCAGCAGCTTAGGTCAGGGCTCCTACAATGAGCAGTTCTTC
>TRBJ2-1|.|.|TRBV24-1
CATSDLVGGDEQFF
TGTGCCACCAGTGATTTAGTAGGAGGGGATGAGCAGTTCTTC
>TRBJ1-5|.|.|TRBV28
CASRATGNQPQHF
TGTGCCAGCAGGGCTACAGGGAATCAGCCCCAGCATTTT
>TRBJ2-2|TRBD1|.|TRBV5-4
CASSKPGTVNTGELFF
TGTGCCAGCAGCAAACCCGGGACAGTGAACACCGGGGAGCTGTTTTTT
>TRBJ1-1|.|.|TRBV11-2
CASSSPSGQQNTEAFF
TGTGCCAGCAGCTCCCCCTCTGGGCAGCAGAACACTGAAGCTTTCTTT